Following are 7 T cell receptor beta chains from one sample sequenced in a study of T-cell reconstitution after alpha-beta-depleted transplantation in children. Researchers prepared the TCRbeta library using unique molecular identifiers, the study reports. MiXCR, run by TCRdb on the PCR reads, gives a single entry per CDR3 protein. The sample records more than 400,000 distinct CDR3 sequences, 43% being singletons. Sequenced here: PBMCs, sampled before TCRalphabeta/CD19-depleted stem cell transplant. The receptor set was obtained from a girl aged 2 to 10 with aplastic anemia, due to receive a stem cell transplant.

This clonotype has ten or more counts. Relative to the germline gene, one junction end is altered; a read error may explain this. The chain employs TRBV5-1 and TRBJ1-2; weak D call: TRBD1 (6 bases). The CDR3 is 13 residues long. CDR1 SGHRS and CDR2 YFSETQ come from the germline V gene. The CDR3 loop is CASSPGQNYGYTF. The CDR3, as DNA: TGTGCCAGCAGCCCCGGACAGAACTATGGCTACACCTTC.

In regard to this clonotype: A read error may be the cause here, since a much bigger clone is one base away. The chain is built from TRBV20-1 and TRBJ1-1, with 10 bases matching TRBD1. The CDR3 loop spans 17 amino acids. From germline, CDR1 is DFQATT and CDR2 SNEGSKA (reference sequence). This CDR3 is CCARDLRTGGMNTEAFF. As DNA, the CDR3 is TGCTGTGCTAGAGACCTTAGGACAGGGGGGATGAACACTGAAGCTTTCTTT.

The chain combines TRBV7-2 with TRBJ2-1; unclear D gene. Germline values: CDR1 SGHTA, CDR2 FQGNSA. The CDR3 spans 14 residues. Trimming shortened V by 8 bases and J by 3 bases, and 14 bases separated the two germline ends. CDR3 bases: TGTGCCAGCGCCGAAAGCGAAGTCTACAATGAGCAGTTCTTC. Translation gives CASAESEVYNEQFF.

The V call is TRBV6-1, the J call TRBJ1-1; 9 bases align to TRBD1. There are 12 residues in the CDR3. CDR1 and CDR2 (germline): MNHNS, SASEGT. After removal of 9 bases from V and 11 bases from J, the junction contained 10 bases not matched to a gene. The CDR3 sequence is CASTGTGGLAFF. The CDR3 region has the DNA TGTGCCAGTACCGGAACAGGGGGCTTGGCTTTCTTT.

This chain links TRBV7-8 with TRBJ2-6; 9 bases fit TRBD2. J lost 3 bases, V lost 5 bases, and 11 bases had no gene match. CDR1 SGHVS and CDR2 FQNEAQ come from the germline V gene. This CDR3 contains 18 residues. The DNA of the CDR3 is TGTGCCAGCAGCGGCTTGGGCGGGGGGGCCCTTGGGGCCAACGTCCTGACTTTC. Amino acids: CASSGLGGGALGANVLTF. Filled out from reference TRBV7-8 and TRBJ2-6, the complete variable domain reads GAGVSQSPRYKVAKRGQDVALRCDPISGHVSLFWYQQALGQGPEFLTYFQNEAQLDKSGLPSDRFFAERPEGSVSTLKIQRTQQEDSAVYLCASSGLGGGALGANVLTFGAGSRLTVL.

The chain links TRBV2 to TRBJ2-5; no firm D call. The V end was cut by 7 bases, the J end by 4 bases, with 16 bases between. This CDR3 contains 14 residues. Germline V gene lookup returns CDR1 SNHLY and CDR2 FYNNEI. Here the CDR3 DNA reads TGTGCCAGCACCCTAATAGGATCGAGAGAGACCCAGTACTTC. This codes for CASTLIGSRETQYF.

CDR3: CASSLVARELFF. In DNA form, the CDR3 reads TGTGCCAGCAGCTTAGTCGCCAGGGAGCTGTTTTTT. V and J are TRBV7-2 and TRBJ2-2; D remains unclear. This CDR3 has 12 residues. V dropped 1 base and J dropped 9 bases, with 6 bases sitting between them. Germline V gives CDR1 SGHTA, CDR2 FQGNSA.